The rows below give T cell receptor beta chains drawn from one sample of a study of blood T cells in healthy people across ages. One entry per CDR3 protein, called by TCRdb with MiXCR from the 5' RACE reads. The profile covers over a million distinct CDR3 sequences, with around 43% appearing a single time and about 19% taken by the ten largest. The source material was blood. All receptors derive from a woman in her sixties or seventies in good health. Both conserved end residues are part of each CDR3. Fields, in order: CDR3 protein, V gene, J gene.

CDR3: CASSFPRSEGAAPFF; V: TRBV12-3/TRBV12-4; J: TRBJ2-1
CDR3: CARTLSNEQFF; V: TRBV30; J: TRBJ2-1
CDR3: CATSSDRDTSYEQYF; V: TRBV15; J: -
CDR3: CASRISHYNEQFF; V: TRBV6-1; J: TRBJ2-1
CDR3: CASSLQTGPSSYNEQFF; V: TRBV7-2; J: TRBJ2-1
CDR3: CASSYHDGSIYGYTF; V: TRBV6-2/TRBV6-3; J: TRBJ1-2
CDR3: CAISGGLAFTNEQFF; V: TRBV10-3; J: TRBJ2-1
CDR3: CASSSGQGGETQYF; V: TRBV5-1; J: TRBJ2-5
CDR3: CASSYDRGSGSYREWQQYF; V: TRBV6-2/TRBV6-3; J: TRBJ2-5
CDR3: CSVVTGGSTKNIQYF; V: TRBV29-1; J: TRBJ2-4
CDR3: CASSPEGAGSPYWEQFF; V: TRBV18; J: TRBJ2-1
CDR3: CASGPTADTQYF; V: TRBV12-5; J: TRBJ2-3
CDR3: CASSILQGSNQPQHF; V: TRBV27; J: TRBJ1-5
CDR3: CASSFGGWADTQYF; V: TRBV12-3/TRBV12-4; J: TRBJ2-3
CDR3: CATRDFYTDTQYF; V: TRBV24-1; J: TRBJ2-3
CDR3: CASSLEDLVDNEQFF; V: TRBV12-3/TRBV12-4; J: TRBJ2-1
CDR3: CAISYSGRTDTQYF; V: TRBV10-3; J: TRBJ2-3
CDR3: CTSSDRVAGFYEQYF; V: TRBV6-2/TRBV6-3; J: TRBJ2-7
CDR3: CASSLRAGGNTEAFF; V: TRBV27; J: TRBJ1-1
CDR3: CASSPLAYDYTF; V: TRBV12-3/TRBV12-4; J: TRBJ1-2
CDR3: CSAIAGVQETQYF; V: TRBV20-1; J: TRBJ2-5
CDR3: CASSPLRGNVYEQYF; V: TRBV4-1; J: TRBJ2-7
CDR3: CASRLWGLAVTYEQYF; V: TRBV11-2; J: TRBJ2-7
CDR3: CASSEWQETYEQYF; V: TRBV2; J: TRBJ2-7
CDR3: CSASGTGVYGYTF; V: TRBV20-1; J: TRBJ1-2
CDR3: CVSSRLPVGFDTYEQYF; V: TRBV28; J: TRBJ2-7
CDR3: CSAEAGGLDNEQFF; V: TRBV20-1; J: TRBJ2-1
CDR3: CASSSGFSYNEQFF; V: TRBV5-1; J: TRBJ2-1
CDR3: CASSQLGQTYEQYF; V: TRBV14; J: TRBJ2-7
CDR3: CATSDRDYPYEQYF; V: TRBV24-1; J: TRBJ2-7
CDR3: CASSRGSSCEQYF; V: TRBV12-3/TRBV12-4; J: TRBJ2-7
CDR3: CASSQSRRGGISGANVLTF; V: TRBV7-2; J: TRBJ2-6
CDR3: CSATNLNEQFF; V: TRBV20-1; J: TRBJ2-1
CDR3: CASSPMTGNQETQYF; V: TRBV5-1; J: TRBJ2-5
CDR3: CSARDTGTNTGELFF; V: TRBV20-1; J: TRBJ2-2
CDR3: CASSLGSIENIQYF; V: TRBV11-2; J: TRBJ2-4
CDR3: CAWMGPAGGYTF; V: TRBV30; J: TRBJ1-2
CDR3: CASSESIAWGTQYF; V: TRBV10-1; J: TRBJ2-3
CDR3: CASSLVPQGRGTDTQYF; V: TRBV5-1; J: TRBJ2-3